The 12 T cell receptor beta chains below come from one sample, sequenced in a study of Graves' ophthalmopathy and Graves' hyperthyroidism. Amplification targeted the TCR beta CDR3 regions, with RNA transcripts as the source material. In the first round, RT-PCR was carried out with HTBI primers, and a multiplex PCR formed the second round. MiXCR, applied by TCRdb to the multiplex PCR reads, yields one record per CDR3 protein. The repertoire consists of 580,000 or so distinct CDR3 sequences, with about 40% occurring once and the leading ten covering about 4%. Sequenced input: peripheral blood or thyroid tissue (not recorded which). Every receptor here comes from an adult man with Graves' hyperthyroidism.

The genes are TRBV2 and TRBJ2-3, with 8 bases that match TRBD1. The CDR3 covers 15 residues. Germline lookup yields CDR1 SNHLY and CDR2 FYNNEI. J was trimmed by 5 bases and V by 4 bases; bases with no gene match: 8. CDR3 protein: CASSVADRVGDTQYF. The CDR3 bases are TGTGCCAGCAGTGTAGCGGACAGGGTGGGAGATACGCAGTATTTT. Looking up the rest from reference TRBV2 and TRBJ2-3 gives the full variable domain: EPEVTQTPSHQVTQMGQEVILRCVPISNHLYFYWYRQILGQKVEFLVSFYNNEISEKSEIFDDQFSVERPDGSNFTLKIRSTKLEDSAMYFCASSVADRVGDTQYFGPGTRLTVL.

About this clonotype itself: Compared with germline, one end of the junction differs, possibly owing to a read error. This sequence joins TRBV2 and TRBJ1-6, with D unresolved. Germline values: CDR1 SNHLY, CDR2 FYNNEI. The CDR3 sequence is 12 residues long. The CDR3 loop is CASSGTNSLLHF. The CDR3 region has the DNA TGTGCCAGCAGTGGTACGAATTCACTCCTCCACTTT.

This clonotype was counted ten times or more. J is TRBJ1-6 and V is TRBV5-8; D is perhaps TRBD1 (5 bases). Between the trimmed V and J ends, which lost 0 bases and 11 bases, there was a span of 12 bases. CDR1 and CDR2 (germline): SGHTS, YDEGEE. The CDR3 length is 14 residues. CDR3 sequence reads: CASSLAGADPPLHF. The CDR3 DNA reads TGTGCCAGCAGCTTGGCCGGGGCGGATCCACCCCTCCACTTT. Full variable domain (missing parts from reference TRBV5-8 and TRBJ1-6): EAGVTQSPTHLIKTRGQQATLRCSPISGHTSVYWYQQALGLGLQFLLWYDEGEERNRGNFPPRFSGRQFPNYSSELNVNALELEDSALYLCASSLAGADPPLHFGNGTRLTVT.

V and J are TRBV20-1 and TRBJ2-3, with 8 bases lining up with TRBD2. Germline CDR1 DFQATT, CDR2 SNEGSKA (reference sequence). This CDR3 spans 14 amino acids. The junction had 6 bases not matched to a gene; V was cut back by 6 bases and J by 1 base. The CDR3 region is CSAEGRGGTDTQYF. CDR3 nucleotides: TGCAGTGCGGAGGGGCGGGGGGGCACAGATACGCAGTATTTT.

J is TRBJ2-5 and V is TRBV7-9; maybe TRBD2 (5 bases). With 8 bases removed from V and 9 bases from J, the gap between germline ends came to 22 bases. The CDR3 runs to 14 residues. Germline-derived CDR1 and CDR2 are SEHNR and FQNEAQ (reference sequence). Here the CDR3 DNA reads TGTGCCAGCGGGGAAGAGGGTAGCAATCAGCCCCAGTACTTC. This translates into CASGEEGSNQPQYF.

Concerning this clonotype itself: One junction end disagrees with the germline gene, perhaps due to a read error. The chain employs TRBV7-9 and TRBJ2-7; the match to TRBD2 covers 13 bases. CDR3 length: 16 amino acids. Germline values: CDR1 SEHNR, CDR2 FQNEAQ (reference sequence). The CDR3 is CASSSGLAGVPYEQCF. In DNA, the CDR3 is TGCGCCAGCAGCTCCGGACTAGCGGGGGTCCCCTACGAGCAGTGCTTC.

This chain connects TRBV19 to TRBJ2-3; D is possibly TRBD2 (7 bases). CDR1 and CDR2 (germline): LNHDA, SQIVND (reference sequence). Trimming took off 1 base at V and 4 bases at J, with 12 bases between the two ends. The CDR3 has 15 amino acids. The CDR3 DNA reads as TGTGCCAGTAGTATAGTTGGCGGGGGCGCAGATACGCAGTATTTT. It translates to CASSIVGGGADTQYF.

For this clonotype: The junction differs from germline at one of its ends, possibly a read error. The chain couples TRBV25-1 to TRBJ2-4; D may be TRBD1 or TRBD2 (6 bases each). There are 13 residues in the CDR3. Looked up from germline, CDR1 is MGHDK and CDR2 is SYGVNS. The CDR3 loop is CASSARGRDIQYF. As DNA, the CDR3 is TGTGCCAGTAGTGCCCGGGGGCGGGACATTCAGTACTTC.

In this sample, this clonotype turned up a few times. One end of the junction fails to match germline, which may point to a read error. The chain employs TRBV7-7 and TRBJ2-5; D may be TRBD1 (6 bases). The CDR3 extends over 15 amino acids. In germline, CDR1 is SSHAT, CDR2 FNYEAQ (reference sequence). CDR3 bases: TGTGCTAGCAGCTTAGCGCGAGGGGGCCAAGAGACCCAGTACTTC. Translating gives CASSLARGGQETQYF. Filled out from reference TRBV7-7 and TRBJ2-5, the complete variable domain reads GAGVSQSPRYKVTKRGQDVTLRCDPISSHATLYWYQQALGQGPEFLTYFNYEAQPDKSGLPSDRFSAERPEGSISTLTIQRTEQRDSAMYRCASSLARGGQETQYFGPGTRLLVL.

This clonotype was recorded at least ten times. The chain recombines TRBV7-6 with TRBJ1-5; no clear D. Trimming left V 0 bases short and J 3 bases short, with 9 bases between. The CDR3 runs to 15 residues. The germline gives CDR1 SGHVS, CDR2 FNYEAQ. In DNA form, the CDR3 reads TGTGCCAGCAGCTTAGCGAGGTGGGACAATCAGCCCCAGCATTTT. Translating gives CASSLARWDNQPQHF.

This clonotype was counted at least ten times. This rearrangement joins TRBV29-1 to TRBJ1-4; a weak D match, TRBD1 (5 bases). Looked up from germline, CDR1 is SQVTM and CDR2 is ANQGSEA. The CDR3 contains 13 residues. The germline V and J ends were trimmed by 6 bases and 4 bases, with 12 bases remaining between them. CDR3 sequence reads: CSVAGTDNEKLFF. CDR3 bases: TGCAGCGTCGCCGGGACGGATAATGAAAAACTGTTTTTT.

The chain couples TRBV15 to TRBJ2-7, with TRBD1 as a possible D gene (7 bases). The length of the CDR3 is 17 residues. Germline CDR1 reads LNHNV; CDR2 reads YYDKDF (reference sequence). The V end lost 0 bases, the J end lost 3 bases, and 18 bases lay between the germline ends. The CDR3 spells CATSRDRSGRGDYEQYF. CDR3 coding DNA: TGTGCCACCAGCAGAGATCGCTCGGGCAGGGGGGACTACGAGCAGTACTTC.